Listed here are 14 T cell receptor beta chains from one sample, sequenced in a study of control samples from healthy donors and cancer patients. Profiled with immunoSEQ multiplex PCR; TCRdb holds only in-frame clones, not every one. The sample contains 200,000 or so clones, about 94% of which appear only once. Sample: blood. Receptors were obtained from a man aged 45-60 years in good health.

The V call is TRBV13, the J call TRBJ2-3, with TRBD2 identical over 9 bases. The CDR3 sequence is 14 residues long. V lost 5 bases to trimming and J lost 6 bases; unmatched junction nucleotides: 6. CDR1 and CDR2 from the germline V gene are PRHDT and FYEKMQ (reference sequence). The CDR3 loop reads CASSAGGARDTQYF. The CDR3 DNA reads TGTGCCAGCAGCGCGGGGGGGGCACGGGATACGCAGTATTTT.

The chain employs TRBV21-1 and TRBJ2-7. TRBV21-1 is deemed a pseudogene. The CDR3 consists of 12 residues. The CDR3 nucleotides are TGTGCCAGCAGCAAAGTGGGGGACCCCGGCGTGGTC. It yields the protein CASSKVGDPGVV.

This chain connects TRBV27 to TRBJ1-4; D is unresolved. The CDR3 runs to 14 residues. With 5 bases removed from V and 7 bases from J, the gap between germline ends came to 14 bases. CDR1 is MNHEY, CDR2 SMNVEV, per germline (reference sequence). The CDR3: CASSNLTPGEKLFF. In nucleotides, the CDR3 is TGTGCCAGCAGTAATCTAACCCCGGGTGAAAAACTGTTTTTT. The full variable domain, rest sourced from reference TRBV27 and TRBJ1-4, is EAQVTQNPRYLITVTGKKLTVTCSQNMNHEYMSWYRQDPGLGLRQIYYSMNVEVTDKGDVPEGYKVSRKEKRNFPLILESPSPNQTSLYFCASSNLTPGEKLFFGSGTQLSVL.

The CDR3 spells CASSLVFPTDNVLTF. The CDR3 coding sequence is TGCGCCAGCAGCTTGGTATTCCCCACAGACAACGTCCTGACTTTC. The chain employs TRBV5-1 and TRBJ2-6; no reliable D call. V lost 0 bases, J lost 9 bases, and 13 bases lay in between. The CDR3 is made up of 15 amino acids. CDR1 is SGHRS, CDR2 YFSETQ, per germline.

The V and J genes are TRBV6-5 and TRBJ1-2; D is possibly TRBD1 (5 bases). Trimming removed 7 bases from V and 9 bases from J, with 18 bases in between. The CDR3 runs 13 residues. CDR1 is MNHEY, CDR2 SVGAGI, per germline. CDR3 sequence reads: CASTLDAGARYTF. As DNA, the CDR3 is TGTGCCAGCACCCTGGATGCTGGGGCCCGCTACACCTTC.

J is TRBJ1-3 and V is TRBV6-5; D unclear. Germline V CDR1 and CDR2: MNHEY, SVGAGI. Trimming pared 5 bases from V and 0 bases from J, leaving 8 bases between. The CDR3 consists of 14 residues. The CDR3 loop reads CASSPGHSGNTIYF. CDR3 DNA sequence: TGTGCCAGCAGTCCGGGCCACTCTGGAAACACCATATATTTT.

This chain connects TRBV2 to TRBJ1-3; perhaps TRBD1 as D (6 bases). Germline CDR1 reads SNHLY; CDR2 reads FYNNEI. This CDR3 region has 14 residues. The V gene lost 6 bases and the J gene lost 0 bases, with 9 bases spanning the gap. The CDR3 DNA follows: TGTGCCAGCAGGATGGACAGCTCTGGAAACACCATATATTTT. Amino acids: CASRMDSSGNTIYF.

The rearrangement joins TRBV5-1 to TRBJ1-4; no clear D. The length of the CDR3 is 15 residues. CDR1 is SGHRS, CDR2 YFSETQ, per germline. The ends were cut back, 0 bases at V and 7 bases at J, with 13 bases in the middle. Here the CDR3 reads CASSLGAGPGEKLFF. CDR3 sequence (DNA): TGCGCCAGCAGCTTGGGGGCCGGGCCGGGTGAAAAACTGTTTTTT. Using reference TRBV5-1 and TRBJ1-4 for the parts outside the CDR3, the full variable domain is KAGVTQTPRYLIKTRGQQVTLSCSPISGHRSVSWYQQTPGQGLQFLFEYFSETQRNKGNFPGRFSGRQFSNSRSEMNVSTLELGDSALYLCASSLGAGPGEKLFFGSGTQLSVL.

V is TRBV5-1 and J is TRBJ1-5, with a tentative D call TRBD1 (5 bases). This CDR3 region has 15 residues. V was shortened by 0 bases and J by 7 bases, with 14 bases between the two germline ends. Per germline, CDR1 SGHRS and CDR2 YFSETQ. CDR3 sequence: CASSLVPGTEQPQHF. DNA of the CDR3: TGCGCCAGCAGCTTGGTTCCCGGGACCGAGCAGCCCCAGCATTTT.

This clone has just one count. This sequence joins TRBV19 and TRBJ2-3, with D perhaps matching TRBD1 or TRBD2 (6 bases each). This CDR3 comprises 16 residues. Trimming stripped 4 bases from V and 0 bases from J, with 14 bases between. CDR1 is LNHDA and CDR2 is SQIVND in the germline V gene (reference sequence). The CDR3 spells CASSSRTGTSTDTQYF. DNA for the CDR3: TGTGCCAGTAGTAGCCGTACAGGGACTAGCACAGATACGCAGTATTTT. The full variable domain, in which reference TRBV19 and TRBJ2-3 provide the parts outside the CDR3, is DGGITQSPKYLFRKEGQNVTLSCEQNLNHDAMYWYRQDPGQGLRLIYYSQIVNDFQKGDIAEGYSVSREKKESFPLTVTSAQKNPTAFYLCASSSRTGTSTDTQYFGPGTRLTVL.

V and J are TRBV5-1 and TRBJ2-1; the match to TRBD2 covers 10 bases. CDR1 and CDR2 (germline): SGHRS, YFSETQ. With V trimmed by 1 base and J by 7 bases, 2 bases remained unmatched. This CDR3 is 14 amino acids long. The CDR3 coding sequence is TGCGCCAGCAGCTTGACAGCGGGGGGGAATGAGCAGTTCTTC. Translated: CASSLTAGGNEQFF. The variable domain in full, with the rest retrieved from reference TRBV5-1 and TRBJ2-1, is KAGVTQTPRYLIKTRGQQVTLSCSPISGHRSVSWYQQTPGQGLQFLFEYFSETQRNKGNFPGRFSGRQFSNSRSEMNVSTLELGDSALYLCASSLTAGGNEQFFGPGTRLTVL.

V is TRBV18 and J is TRBJ2-7; D is possibly TRBD1 (5 bases). This CDR3 comprises 16 residues. Trimming stripped 3 bases from V and 2 bases from J, with 17 bases between. Per germline, CDR1 KGHSH and CDR2 LQKENI. The CDR3 here is CASSPTTASTPYEQYF. DNA for the CDR3: TGTGCCAGCTCACCCACGACAGCCTCCACTCCCTACGAGCAGTACTTC.

The chain links TRBV6-5 to TRBJ1-5; 7 bases align to TRBD1. The junction had 9 bases not matched to a gene; V was cut back by 8 bases and J by 2 bases. The CDR3 consists of 15 residues. Germline V lookup: CDR1 MNHEY, CDR2 SVGAGI. The CDR3 protein is CASAMAGGGNQPQHF. CDR3 sequence (DNA): TGTGCCAGCGCTATGGCAGGGGGTGGCAATCAGCCCCAGCATTTT.

The chain couples TRBV30 to TRBJ1-5; perhaps TRBD1 as D (5 bases). Trimming cost V 0 bases and J 7 bases, with 13 bases left between them. Germline V gene sequence: CDR1 GTSNPN, CDR2 SVGIG (reference sequence). This CDR3 comprises 14 residues. CDR3 sequence reads: CAWSVGEGYQPQHF. CDR3 nucleotides: TGTGCCTGGAGTGTAGGGGAGGGGTACCAGCCCCAGCATTTT.